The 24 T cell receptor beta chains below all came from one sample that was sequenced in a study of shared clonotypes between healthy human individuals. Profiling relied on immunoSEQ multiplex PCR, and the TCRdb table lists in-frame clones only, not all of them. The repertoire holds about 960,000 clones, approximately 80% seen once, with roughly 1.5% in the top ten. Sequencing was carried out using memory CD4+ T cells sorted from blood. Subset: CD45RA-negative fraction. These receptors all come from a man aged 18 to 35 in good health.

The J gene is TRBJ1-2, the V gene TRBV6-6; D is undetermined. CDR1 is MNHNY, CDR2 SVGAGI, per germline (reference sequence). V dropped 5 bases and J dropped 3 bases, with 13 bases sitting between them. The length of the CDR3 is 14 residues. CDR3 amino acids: CASSPPGSYYGYTF. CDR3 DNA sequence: TGTGCCAGCAGTCCCCCGGGCAGCTACTATGGCTACACCTTC.

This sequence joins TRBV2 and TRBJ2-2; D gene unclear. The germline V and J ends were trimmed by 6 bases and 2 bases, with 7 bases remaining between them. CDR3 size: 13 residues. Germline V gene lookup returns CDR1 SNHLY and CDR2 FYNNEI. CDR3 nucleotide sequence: TGTGCCAGCAGCCCGAGTAACACCGGGGAGCTGTTTTTT. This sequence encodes CASSPSNTGELFF.

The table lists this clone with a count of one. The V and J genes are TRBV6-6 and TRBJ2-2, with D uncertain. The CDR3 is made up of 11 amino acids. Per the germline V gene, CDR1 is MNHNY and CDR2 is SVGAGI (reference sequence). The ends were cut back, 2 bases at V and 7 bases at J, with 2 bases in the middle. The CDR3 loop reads CASSYGGELFF. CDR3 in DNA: TGTGCCAGCAGTTACGGCGGGGAGCTGTTTTTT.

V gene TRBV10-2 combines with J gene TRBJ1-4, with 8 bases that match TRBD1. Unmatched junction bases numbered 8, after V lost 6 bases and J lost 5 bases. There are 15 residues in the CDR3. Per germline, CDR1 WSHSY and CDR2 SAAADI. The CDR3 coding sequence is TGCGCCAGCAGGCCTACAGGGGGTATAAATGAAAAACTGTTTTTT. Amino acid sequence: CASRPTGGINEKLFF.

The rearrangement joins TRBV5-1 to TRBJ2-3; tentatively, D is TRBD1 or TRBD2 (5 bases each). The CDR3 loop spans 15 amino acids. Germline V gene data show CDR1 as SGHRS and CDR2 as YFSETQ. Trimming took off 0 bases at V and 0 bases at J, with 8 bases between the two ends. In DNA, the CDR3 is TGCGCCAGCAGCTTGGGGGACCCGAGCACAGATACGCAGTATTTT. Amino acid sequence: CASSLGDPSTDTQYF.

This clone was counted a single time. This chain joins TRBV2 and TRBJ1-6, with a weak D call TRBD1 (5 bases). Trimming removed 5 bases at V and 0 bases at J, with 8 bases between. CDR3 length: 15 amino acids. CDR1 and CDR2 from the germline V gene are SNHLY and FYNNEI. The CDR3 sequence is CASSIQASYNSPLHF. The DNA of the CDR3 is TGTGCCAGCAGTATACAGGCCTCCTATAATTCACCCCTCCACTTT.

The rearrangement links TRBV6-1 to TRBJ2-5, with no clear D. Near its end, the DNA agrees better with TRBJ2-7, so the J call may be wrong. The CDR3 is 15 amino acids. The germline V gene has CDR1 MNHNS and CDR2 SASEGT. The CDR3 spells CASSSHYMVSYEQYF. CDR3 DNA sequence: TGTGCCAGCAGTTCGCATTACATGGTCTCCTACGAGCAGTACTTC.

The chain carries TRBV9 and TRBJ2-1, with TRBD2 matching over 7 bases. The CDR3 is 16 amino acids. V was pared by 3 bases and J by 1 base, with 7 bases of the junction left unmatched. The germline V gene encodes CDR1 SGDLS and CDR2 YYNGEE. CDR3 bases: TGTGCCAGCAGCGCGCTAGCGGCAATATCCTACAATGAGCAGTTCTTC. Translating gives CASSALAAISYNEQFF.

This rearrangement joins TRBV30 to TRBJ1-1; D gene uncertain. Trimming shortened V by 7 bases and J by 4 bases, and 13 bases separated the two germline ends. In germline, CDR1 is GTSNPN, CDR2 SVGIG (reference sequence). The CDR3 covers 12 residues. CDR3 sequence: CAYSDWGTEAFF. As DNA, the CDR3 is TGTGCCTACTCGGACTGGGGCACTGAAGCTTTCTTT.

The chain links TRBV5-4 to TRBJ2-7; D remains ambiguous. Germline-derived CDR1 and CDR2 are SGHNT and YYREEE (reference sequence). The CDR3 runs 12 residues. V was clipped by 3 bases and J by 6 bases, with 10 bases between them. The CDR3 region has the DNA TGTGCCAGCAGCTCTCCTTCAGCCGAGCAGTACTTC. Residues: CASSSPSAEQYF.

The CDR3 DNA reads TGTGCCTGGAGTGGCCAGATGGGAGAAGCTTTCTTT. Its protein product is CAWSGQMGEAFF. The chain recombines TRBV30 with TRBJ1-1; D uncertain. Looked up from germline, CDR1 is GTSNPN and CDR2 is SVGIG (reference sequence). V was cut by 1 base and J by 8 bases, with 11 bases left in between. The CDR3 is 12 residues long.

CDR3: CASSPRAGVKVNTEAFF. As DNA, the CDR3 is TGTGCCAGCAGCCCCCGGGCTGGGGTAAAAGTGAACACTGAAGCTTTCTTT. The genes are TRBV5-4 and TRBJ1-1; unclear D gene. CDR3 length: 17 amino acids. Looked up from germline, CDR1 is SGHNT and CDR2 is YYREEE (reference sequence). The V gene lost 4 bases and the J gene lost 0 bases, with 19 bases spanning the gap.

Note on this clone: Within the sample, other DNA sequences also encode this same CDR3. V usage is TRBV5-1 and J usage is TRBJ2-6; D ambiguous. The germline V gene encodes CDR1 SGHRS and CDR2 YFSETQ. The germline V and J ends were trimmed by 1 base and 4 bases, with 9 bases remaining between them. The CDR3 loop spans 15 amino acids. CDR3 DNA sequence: TGCGCCAGCAGCTTGCCCGGAGCCGGGGCCAACGTCCTGACTTTC. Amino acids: CASSLPGAGANVLTF.

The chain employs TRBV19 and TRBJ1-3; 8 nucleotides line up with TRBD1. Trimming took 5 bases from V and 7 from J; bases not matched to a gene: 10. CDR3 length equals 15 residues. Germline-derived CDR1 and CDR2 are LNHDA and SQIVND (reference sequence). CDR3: CASSPGTGQGNTIYF. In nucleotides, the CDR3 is TGTGCCAGTAGTCCCGGGACAGGCCAGGGGAACACCATATATTTT.

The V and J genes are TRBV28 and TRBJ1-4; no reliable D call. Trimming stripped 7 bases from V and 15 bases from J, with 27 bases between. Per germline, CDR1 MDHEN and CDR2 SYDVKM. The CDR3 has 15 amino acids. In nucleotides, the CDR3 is TGTGCCAGCACCCGAAGGTGGGCACACGGGGAAACGATGTTTTTT. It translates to CASTRRWAHGETMFF.

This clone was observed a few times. CDR3 coding DNA: TGCAGCGTTATTGCCATCGGGGCAGGGGGTACAGATACGCAGTATTTT. Its protein is CSVIAIGAGGTDTQYF. The V call is TRBV29-1, the J call TRBJ2-3; 7 nucleotides align to TRBD1. This CDR3 region has 16 residues. Germline CDR1 is SQVTM and CDR2 is ANQGSEA. V lost 5 bases, J lost 3 bases, and 14 bases stayed unmatched.

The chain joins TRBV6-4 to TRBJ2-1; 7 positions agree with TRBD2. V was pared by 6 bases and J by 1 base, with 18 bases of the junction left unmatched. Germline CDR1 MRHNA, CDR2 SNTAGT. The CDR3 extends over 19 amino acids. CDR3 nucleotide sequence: TGTGCCAGCAGCAGACTAGCCGCTGCGGGTTACCAATCCTACAATGAGCAGTTCTTC. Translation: CASSRLAAAGYQSYNEQFF.

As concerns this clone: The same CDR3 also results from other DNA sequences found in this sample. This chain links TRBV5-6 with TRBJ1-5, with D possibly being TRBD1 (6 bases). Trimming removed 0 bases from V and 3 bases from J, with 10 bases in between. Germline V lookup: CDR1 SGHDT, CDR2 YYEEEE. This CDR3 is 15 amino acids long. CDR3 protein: CASSLGQGYNQPQHF. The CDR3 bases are TGTGCCAGCAGCTTGGGCCAGGGGTACAATCAGCCCCAGCATTTT.

The CDR3 protein is CASRSLQGGTEAFF. The CDR3 DNA follows: TGTGCCAGCCGATCCCTGCAGGGAGGCACTGAAGCTTTCTTT. The chain employs TRBV11-2 and TRBJ1-1; TRBD1 might be the D (5 bases). This CDR3 comprises 14 residues. V was cut by 8 bases and J by 4 bases, with 17 bases left in between. Germline loops: CDR1 SGHAT, CDR2 FQNNGV.

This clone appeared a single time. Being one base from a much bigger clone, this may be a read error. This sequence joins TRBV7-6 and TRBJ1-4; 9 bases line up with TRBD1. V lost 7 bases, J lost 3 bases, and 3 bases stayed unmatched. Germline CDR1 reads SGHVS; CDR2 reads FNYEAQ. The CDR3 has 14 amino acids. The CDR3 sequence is CASKQGAANEKLFF. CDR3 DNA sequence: TGTGCCAGCAAACAGGGGGCGGCTAATGAAAAACTGTTTTTT. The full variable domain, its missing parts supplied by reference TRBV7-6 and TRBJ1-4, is GAGVSQSPRYKVTKRGQDVALRCDPISGHVSLYWYRQALGQGPEFLTYFNYEAQQDKSGLPNDRFSAERPEGSISTLTIQRTEQRDSAMYRCASKQGAANEKLFFGSGTQLSVL.

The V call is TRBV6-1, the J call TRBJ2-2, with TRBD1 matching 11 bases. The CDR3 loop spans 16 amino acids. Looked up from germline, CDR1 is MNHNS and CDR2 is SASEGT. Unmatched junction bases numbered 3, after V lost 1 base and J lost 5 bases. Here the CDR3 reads CASSEGDRGETGELFF. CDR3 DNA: TGTGCCAGCAGTGAAGGGGACAGGGGGGAAACCGGGGAGCTGTTTTTT.

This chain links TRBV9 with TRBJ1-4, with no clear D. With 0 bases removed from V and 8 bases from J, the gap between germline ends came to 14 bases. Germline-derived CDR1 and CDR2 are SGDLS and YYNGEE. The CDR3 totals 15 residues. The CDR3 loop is CASSVGVGKTEKLFF. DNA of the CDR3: TGTGCCAGCAGCGTAGGGGTAGGGAAAACAGAAAAACTGTTTTTT.

In DNA form, the CDR3 reads TGTGCCAGCAGTTACTCGTTTGGGGACACCATATATTTT. It encodes CASSYSFGDTIYF. The chain links TRBV6-5 to TRBJ1-3; no firm D call. Germline V lookup: CDR1 MNHEY, CDR2 SVGAGI. Between the trimmed V and J ends, which lost 0 bases and 8 bases, there was a span of 8 bases. This CDR3 contains 13 residues.

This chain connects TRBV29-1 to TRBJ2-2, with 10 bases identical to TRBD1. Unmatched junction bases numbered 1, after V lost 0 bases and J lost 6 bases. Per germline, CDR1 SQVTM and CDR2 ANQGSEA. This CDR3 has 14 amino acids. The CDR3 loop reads CSVEDGQGAGELFF. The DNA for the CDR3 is TGCAGCGTTGAAGACGGACAGGGGGCCGGGGAGCTGTTTTTT.